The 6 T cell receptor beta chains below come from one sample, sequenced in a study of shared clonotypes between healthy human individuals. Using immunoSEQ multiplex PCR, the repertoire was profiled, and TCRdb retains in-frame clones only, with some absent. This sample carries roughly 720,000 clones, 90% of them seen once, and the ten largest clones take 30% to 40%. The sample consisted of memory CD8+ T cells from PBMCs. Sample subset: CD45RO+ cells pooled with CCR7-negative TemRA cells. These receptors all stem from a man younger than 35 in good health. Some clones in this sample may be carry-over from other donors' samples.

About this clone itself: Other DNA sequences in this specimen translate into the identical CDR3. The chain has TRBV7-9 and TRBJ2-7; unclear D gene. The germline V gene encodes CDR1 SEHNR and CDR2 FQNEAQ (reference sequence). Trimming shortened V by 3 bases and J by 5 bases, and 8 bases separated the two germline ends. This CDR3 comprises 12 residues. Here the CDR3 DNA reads TGTGCCAGCAGCTTGTCGTCGGACGAGCAGTACTTC. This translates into CASSLSSDEQYF.

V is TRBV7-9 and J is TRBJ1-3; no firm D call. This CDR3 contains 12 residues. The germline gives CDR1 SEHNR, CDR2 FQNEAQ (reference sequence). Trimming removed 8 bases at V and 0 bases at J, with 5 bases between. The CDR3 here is CASGSSGNTIYF. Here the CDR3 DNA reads TGTGCCAGCGGGAGCTCTGGAAACACCATATATTTT. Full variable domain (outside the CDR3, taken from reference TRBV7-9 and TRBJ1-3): DTGVSQNPRHKITKRGQNVTFRCDPISEHNRLYWYRQTLGQGPEFLTYFQNEAQLEKSRLLSDRFSAERPKGSFSTLEIQRTEQGDSAMYLCASGSSGNTIYFGEGSWLTVV.

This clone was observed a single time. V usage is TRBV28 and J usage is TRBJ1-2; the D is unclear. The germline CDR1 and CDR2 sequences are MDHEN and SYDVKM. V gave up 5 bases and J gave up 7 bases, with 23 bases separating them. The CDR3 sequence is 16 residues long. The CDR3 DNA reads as TGTGCCAGCAGTACCCTCTCCGCCAGCTCCAACACTGGCTACACCTTC. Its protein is CASSTLSASSNTGYTF.

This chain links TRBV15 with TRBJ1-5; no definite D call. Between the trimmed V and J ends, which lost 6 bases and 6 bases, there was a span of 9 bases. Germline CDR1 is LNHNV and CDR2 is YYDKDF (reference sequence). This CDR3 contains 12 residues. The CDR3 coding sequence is TGTGCCACCAGAGGCTGGGGTCAGCCCCAGCATTTT. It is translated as CATRGWGQPQHF.

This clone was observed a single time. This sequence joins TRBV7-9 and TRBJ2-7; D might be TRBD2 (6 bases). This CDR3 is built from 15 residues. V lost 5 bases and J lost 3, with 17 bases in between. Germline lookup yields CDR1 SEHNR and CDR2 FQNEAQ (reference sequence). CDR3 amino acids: CASSTPTGLGYEQYF. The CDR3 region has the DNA TGTGCCAGCAGCACGCCCACGGGACTCGGCTACGAGCAGTACTTC.

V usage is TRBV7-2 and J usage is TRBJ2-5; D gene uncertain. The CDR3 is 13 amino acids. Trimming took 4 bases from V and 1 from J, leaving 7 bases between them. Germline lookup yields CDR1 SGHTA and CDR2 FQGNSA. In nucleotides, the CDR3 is TGTGCCAGCAGCTCAAAGGGCCAAGAGACCCAGTACTTC. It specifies CASSSKGQETQYF.